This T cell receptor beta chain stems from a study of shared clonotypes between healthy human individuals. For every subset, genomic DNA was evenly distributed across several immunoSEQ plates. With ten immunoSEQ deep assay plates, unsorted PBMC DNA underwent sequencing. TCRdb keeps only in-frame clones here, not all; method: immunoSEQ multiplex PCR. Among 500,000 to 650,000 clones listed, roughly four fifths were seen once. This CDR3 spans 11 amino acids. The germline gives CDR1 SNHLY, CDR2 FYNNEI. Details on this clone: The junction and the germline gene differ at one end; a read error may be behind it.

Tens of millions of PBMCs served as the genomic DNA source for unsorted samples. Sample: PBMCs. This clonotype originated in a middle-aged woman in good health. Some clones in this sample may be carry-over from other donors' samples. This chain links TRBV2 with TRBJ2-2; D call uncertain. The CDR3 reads CASTPWWELFF. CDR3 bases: TGCGCCAGCACCCCTTGGTGGGAGCTGTTTTTT.